This T cell receptor (beta chain) was identified during a study of blood T cell repertoires in COVID-19. The repertoire was sequenced with immunoSEQ multiplex PCR; TCRdb's copy has only in-frame clones and lacks some. The sample shows 150,000 to 200,000 clones, approximately 86% of them seen only once. This CDR3 is built from 14 residues. CDR1 LGHNA and CDR2 YSLEER come from the germline V gene. Trimming took 3 bases from V and 4 from J; bases not matched to a gene: 4. The rearrangement uses TRBV4-3 and TRBJ1-1, with 8 bases lining up with TRBD1. This clonotype was sampled from a man between 65 and 85 years old with acute or convalescent COVID-19. The sequenced sample was peripheral blood. The DNA of the CDR3 is TGCGCCAGCAGCCACCCCGGACAGGGCACTGAAGCTTTCTTT. This translates into CASSHPGQGTEAFF.